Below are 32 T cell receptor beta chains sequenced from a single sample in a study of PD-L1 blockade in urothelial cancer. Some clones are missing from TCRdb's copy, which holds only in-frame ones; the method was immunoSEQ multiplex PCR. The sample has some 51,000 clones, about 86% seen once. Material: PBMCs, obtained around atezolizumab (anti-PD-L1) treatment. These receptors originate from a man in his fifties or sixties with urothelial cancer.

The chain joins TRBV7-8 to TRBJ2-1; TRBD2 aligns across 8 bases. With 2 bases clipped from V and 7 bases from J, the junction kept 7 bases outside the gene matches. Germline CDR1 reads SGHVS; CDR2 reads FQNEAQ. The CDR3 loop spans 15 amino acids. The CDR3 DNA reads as TGTGCCAGCAGCTTATGGGCGGGGGGTGCGAATGAGCAGTTCTTC. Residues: CASSLWAGGANEQFF.

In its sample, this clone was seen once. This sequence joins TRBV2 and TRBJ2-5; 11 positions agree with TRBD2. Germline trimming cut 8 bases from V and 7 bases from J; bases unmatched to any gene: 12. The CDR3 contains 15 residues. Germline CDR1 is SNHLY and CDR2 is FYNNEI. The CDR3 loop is CASGRETSGAGTQYF. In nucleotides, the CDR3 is TGTGCCAGCGGGCGGGAGACTAGCGGGGCAGGGACCCAGTACTTC.

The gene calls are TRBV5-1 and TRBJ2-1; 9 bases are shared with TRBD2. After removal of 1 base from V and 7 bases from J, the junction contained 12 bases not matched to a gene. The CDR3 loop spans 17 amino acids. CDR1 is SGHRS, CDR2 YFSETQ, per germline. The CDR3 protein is CASSLRLAGLSGNEQFF. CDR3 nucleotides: TGCGCCAGCAGCTTGCGTCTAGCGGGGTTAAGTGGAAATGAGCAGTTCTTC.

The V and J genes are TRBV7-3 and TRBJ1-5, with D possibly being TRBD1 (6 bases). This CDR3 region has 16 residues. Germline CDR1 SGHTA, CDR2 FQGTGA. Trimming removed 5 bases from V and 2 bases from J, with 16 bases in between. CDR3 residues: CASSPAATGGNQPQHF. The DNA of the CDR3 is TGTGCCAGCAGCCCTGCCGCGACAGGCGGCAATCAGCCCCAGCATTTT. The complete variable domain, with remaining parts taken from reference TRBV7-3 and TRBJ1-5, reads GAGVSQTPSNKVTEKGKYVELRCDPISGHTALYWYRQSLGQGPEFLIYFQGTGAADDSGLPNDRFFAVRPEGSVSTLKIQRTERGDSAVYLCASSPAATGGNQPQHFGDGTRLSIL.

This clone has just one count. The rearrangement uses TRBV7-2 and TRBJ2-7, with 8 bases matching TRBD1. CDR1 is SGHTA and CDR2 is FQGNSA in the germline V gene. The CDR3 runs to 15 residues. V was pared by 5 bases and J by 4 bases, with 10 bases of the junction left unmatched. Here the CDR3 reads CASSSGQGFGYEQYF. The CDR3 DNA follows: TGTGCCAGCAGCAGCGGACAGGGATTCGGTTACGAGCAGTACTTC.

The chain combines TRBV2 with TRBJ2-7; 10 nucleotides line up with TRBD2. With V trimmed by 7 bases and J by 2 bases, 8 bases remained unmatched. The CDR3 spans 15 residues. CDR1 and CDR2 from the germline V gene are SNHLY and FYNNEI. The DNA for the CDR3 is TGTGCCAGCACGGAGCGGGAGGGCCAGGCCTACGAGCAGTACTTC. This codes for CASTEREGQAYEQYF. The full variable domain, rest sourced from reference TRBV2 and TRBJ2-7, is EPEVTQTPSHQVTQMGQEVILRCVPISNHLYFYWYRQILGQKVEFLVSFYNNEISEKSEIFDDQFSVERPDGSNFTLKIRSTKLEDSAMYFCASTEREGQAYEQYFGPGTRLTVT.

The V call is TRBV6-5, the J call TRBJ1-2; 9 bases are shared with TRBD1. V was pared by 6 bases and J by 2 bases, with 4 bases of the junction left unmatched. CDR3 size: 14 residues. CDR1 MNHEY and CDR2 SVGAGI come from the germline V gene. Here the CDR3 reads CASRRTGDNYGYTF. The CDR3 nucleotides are TGTGCCAGCAGACGGACAGGGGACAACTATGGCTACACCTTC.

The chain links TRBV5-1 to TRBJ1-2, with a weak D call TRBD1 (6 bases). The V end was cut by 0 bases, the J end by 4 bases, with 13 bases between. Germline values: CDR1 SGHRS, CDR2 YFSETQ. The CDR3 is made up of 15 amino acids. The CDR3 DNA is TGCGCCAGCAGCTTGGAGGCAGGGGAGGGCTATGGCTACACCTTC. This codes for CASSLEAGEGYGYTF.

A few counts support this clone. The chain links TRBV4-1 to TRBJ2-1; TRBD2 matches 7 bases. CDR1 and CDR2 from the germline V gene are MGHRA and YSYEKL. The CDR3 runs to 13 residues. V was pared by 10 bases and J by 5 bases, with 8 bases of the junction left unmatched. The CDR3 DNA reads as TGCGCCACCGTCGGGGGGTACGACAATGAGCAGTTCTTC. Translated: CATVGGYDNEQFF.

The CDR3 loop is CASSFRTDPEAFF. CDR3 DNA sequence: TGTGCCAGCAGCTTCAGGACAGACCCCGAGGCTTTCTTT. V is TRBV11-3 and J is TRBJ1-1; a weak D match, TRBD1 (6 bases). Germline V lookup: CDR1 SGHNT, CDR2 YENEEA. Trimming removed 3 bases at V and 11 bases at J, with 16 bases between. The CDR3 spans 13 residues.

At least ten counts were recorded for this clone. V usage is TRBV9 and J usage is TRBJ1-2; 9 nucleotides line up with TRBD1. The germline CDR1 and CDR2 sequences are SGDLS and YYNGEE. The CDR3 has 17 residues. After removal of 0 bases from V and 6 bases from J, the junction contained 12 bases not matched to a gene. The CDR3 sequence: CASSVATLGTGNNGYTF. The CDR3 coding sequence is TGTGCCAGCAGCGTAGCTACTCTAGGGACAGGGAATAATGGCTACACCTTC.

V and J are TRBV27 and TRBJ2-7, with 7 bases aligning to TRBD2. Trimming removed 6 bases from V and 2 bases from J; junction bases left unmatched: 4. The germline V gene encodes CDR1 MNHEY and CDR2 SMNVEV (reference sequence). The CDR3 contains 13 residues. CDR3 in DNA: TGTGCCAGCAGGGGAGGGACCACCTACGAGCAGTACTTC. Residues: CASRGGTTYEQYF.

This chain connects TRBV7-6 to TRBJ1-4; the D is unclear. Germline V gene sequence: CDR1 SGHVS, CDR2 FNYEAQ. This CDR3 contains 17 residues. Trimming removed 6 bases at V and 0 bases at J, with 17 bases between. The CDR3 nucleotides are TGTGCCAGCAGTCACACAACCCCCGGGGCAACTAATGAAAAACTGTTTTTT. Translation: CASSHTTPGATNEKLFF.

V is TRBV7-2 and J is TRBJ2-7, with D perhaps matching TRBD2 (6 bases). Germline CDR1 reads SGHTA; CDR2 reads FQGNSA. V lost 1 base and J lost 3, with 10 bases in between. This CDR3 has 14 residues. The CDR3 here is CASSLVTGDYEQYF. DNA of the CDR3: TGTGCCAGCAGCTTAGTAACGGGAGACTACGAGCAGTACTTC.

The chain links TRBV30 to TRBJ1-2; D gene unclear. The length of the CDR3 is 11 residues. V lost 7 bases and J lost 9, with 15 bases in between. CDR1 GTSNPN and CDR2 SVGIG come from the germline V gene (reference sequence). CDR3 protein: CASLGGLSYTF. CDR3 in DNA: TGTGCCTCCCTAGGAGGCCTCAGCTACACCTTC.

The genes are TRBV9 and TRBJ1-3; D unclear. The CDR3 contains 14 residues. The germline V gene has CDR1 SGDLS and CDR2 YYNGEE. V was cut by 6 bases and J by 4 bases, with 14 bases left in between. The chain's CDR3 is CASTPGGLGNTIYF. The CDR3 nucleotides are TGTGCCAGCACCCCCGGCGGTCTCGGAAACACCATATATTTT.

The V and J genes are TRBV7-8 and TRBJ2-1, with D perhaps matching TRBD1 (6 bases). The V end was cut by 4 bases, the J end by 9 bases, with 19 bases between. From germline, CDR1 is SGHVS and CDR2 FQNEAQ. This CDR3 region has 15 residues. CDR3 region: CASSWAGRGRGEQFF. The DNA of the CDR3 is TGTGCCAGCAGCTGGGCGGGCAGGGGCAGGGGTGAGCAGTTCTTC.

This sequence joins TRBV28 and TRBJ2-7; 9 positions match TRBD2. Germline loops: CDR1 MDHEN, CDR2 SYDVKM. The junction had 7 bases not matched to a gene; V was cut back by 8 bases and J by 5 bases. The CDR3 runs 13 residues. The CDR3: CASGLAGVDEQYF. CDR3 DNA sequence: TGTGCCAGCGGCTTAGCGGGAGTCGACGAGCAGTACTTC.

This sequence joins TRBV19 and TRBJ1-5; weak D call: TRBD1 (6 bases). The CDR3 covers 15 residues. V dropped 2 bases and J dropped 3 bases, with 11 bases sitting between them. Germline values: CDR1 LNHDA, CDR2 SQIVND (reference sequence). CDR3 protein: CASSISGGYNQPQHF. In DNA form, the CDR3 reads TGTGCCAGTAGTATATCGGGGGGCTACAATCAGCCCCAGCATTTT.

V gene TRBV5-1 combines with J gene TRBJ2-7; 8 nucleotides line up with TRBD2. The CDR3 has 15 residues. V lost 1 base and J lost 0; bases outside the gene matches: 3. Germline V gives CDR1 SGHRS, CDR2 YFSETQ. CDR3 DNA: TGCGCCAGCAGCTTGTCTAGCGGGCACTCCTACGAGCAGTACTTC. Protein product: CASSLSSGHSYEQYF.

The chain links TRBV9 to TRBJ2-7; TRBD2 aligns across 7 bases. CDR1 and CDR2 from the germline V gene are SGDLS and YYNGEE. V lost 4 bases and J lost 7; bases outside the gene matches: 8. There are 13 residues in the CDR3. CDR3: CASSLTTSMEQYF. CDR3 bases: TGTGCCAGCAGCCTCACGACTAGCATGGAGCAGTACTTC.

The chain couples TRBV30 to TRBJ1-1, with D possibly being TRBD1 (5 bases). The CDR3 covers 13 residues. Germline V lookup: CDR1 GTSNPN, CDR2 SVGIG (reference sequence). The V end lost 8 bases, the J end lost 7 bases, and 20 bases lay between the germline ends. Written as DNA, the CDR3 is TGTGCCCTCAAAGGGACGAGCGGGGGTGAAGCTTTCTTT. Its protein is CALKGTSGGEAFF. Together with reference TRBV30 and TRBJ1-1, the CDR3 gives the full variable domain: SQTIHQWPATLVQPVGSPLSLECTVEGTSNPNLYWYRQAAGRGLQLLFYSVGIGQISSEVPQNLSASRPQDRQFILSSKKLLLSDSGFYLCALKGTSGGEAFFGQGTRLTVV.

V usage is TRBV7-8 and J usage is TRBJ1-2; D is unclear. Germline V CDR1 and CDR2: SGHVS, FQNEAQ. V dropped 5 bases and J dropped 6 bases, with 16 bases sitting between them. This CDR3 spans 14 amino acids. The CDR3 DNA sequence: TGTGCCAGCAGCACTCGAGGAAGCGGGAATGGCTACACCTTC. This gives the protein CASSTRGSGNGYTF. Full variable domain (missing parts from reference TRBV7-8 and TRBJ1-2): GAGVSQSPRYKVAKRGQDVALRCDPISGHVSLFWYQQALGQGPEFLTYFQNEAQLDKSGLPSDRFFAERPEGSVSTLKIQRTQQEDSAVYLCASSTRGSGNGYTFGSGTRLTVV.

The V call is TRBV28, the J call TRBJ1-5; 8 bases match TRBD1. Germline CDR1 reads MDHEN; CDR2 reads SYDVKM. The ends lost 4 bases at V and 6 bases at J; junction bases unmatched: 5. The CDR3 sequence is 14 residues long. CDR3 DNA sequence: TGTGCCAGCAGTTGGACAGGGATGGCTCAGCCCCAGCATTTT. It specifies CASSWTGMAQPQHF.

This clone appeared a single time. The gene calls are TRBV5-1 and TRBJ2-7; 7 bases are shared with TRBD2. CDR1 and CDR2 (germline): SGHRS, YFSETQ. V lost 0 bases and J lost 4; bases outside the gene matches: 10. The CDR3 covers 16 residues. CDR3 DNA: TGCGCCAGCAGCTTGGCCGGGGGGACCGGAGGTTACGAGCAGTACTTC. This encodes CASSLAGGTGGYEQYF.

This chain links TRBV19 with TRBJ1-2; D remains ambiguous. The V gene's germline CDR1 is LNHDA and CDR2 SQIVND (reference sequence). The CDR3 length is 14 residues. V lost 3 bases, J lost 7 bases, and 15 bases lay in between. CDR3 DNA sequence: TGTGCCAGTAGTATTCTCTTGAGGGTTGTTGGCTACACCTTC. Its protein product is CASSILLRVVGYTF.

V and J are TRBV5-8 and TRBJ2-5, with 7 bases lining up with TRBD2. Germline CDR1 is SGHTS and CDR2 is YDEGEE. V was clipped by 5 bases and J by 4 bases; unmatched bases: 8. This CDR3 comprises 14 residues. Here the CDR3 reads CASSPSGGRETQYF. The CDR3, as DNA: TGTGCCAGCAGTCCTTCGGGGGGTCGAGAGACCCAGTACTTC.

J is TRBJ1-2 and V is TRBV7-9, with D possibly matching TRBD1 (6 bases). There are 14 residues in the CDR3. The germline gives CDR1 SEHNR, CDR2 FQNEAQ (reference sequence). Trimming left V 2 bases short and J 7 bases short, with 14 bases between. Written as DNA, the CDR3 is TGTGCCAGCAGCTTAACTAGACAGGCGGGTGGCTACACCTTC. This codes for CASSLTRQAGGYTF.

The CDR3 loop is CASIRDRAYRKQFF. The CDR3 bases are TGCGCCAGCATTCGCGACAGGGCGTATCGGAAGCAGTTCTTC. This chain links TRBV10-1 with TRBJ2-1; TRBD1 matches 7 bases. The CDR3 totals 14 residues. V shed 7 bases and J 11 bases; nucleotides not matched to a gene: 14. From germline, CDR1 is WNHNN and CDR2 SYGVQD (reference sequence).

The CDR3 nucleotides are TGTGCCAGCAGCTTGATGGCCCTAGCGGGAGCCAATGAGCAGTTCTTC. As protein: CASSLMALAGANEQFF. This rearrangement joins TRBV5-4 to TRBJ2-1; 10 nucleotides line up with TRBD2. The CDR3 contains 16 residues. Trimming at V came to 1 base and at J to 6 bases, leaving 7 bases not matched to a gene. Germline V gene lookup returns CDR1 SGHNT and CDR2 YYREEE (reference sequence).

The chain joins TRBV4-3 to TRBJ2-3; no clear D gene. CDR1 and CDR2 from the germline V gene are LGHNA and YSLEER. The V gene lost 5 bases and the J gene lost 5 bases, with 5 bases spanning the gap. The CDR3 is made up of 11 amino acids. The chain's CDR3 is CASSTGDTQYF. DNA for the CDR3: TGCGCCAGCAGCACGGGAGATACGCAGTATTTT.

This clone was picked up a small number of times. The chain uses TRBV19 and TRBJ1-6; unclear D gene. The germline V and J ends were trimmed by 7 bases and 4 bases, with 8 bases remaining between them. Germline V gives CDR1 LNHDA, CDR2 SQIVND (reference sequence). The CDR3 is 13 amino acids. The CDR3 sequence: CASTPGYNSPLHF. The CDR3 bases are TGTGCCAGTACCCCCGGGTATAATTCACCCCTCCACTTT. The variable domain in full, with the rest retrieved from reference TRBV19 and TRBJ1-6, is DGGITQSPKYLFRKEGQNVTLSCEQNLNHDAMYWYRQDPGQGLRLIYYSQIVNDFQKGDIAEGYSVSREKKESFPLTVTSAQKNPTAFYLCASTPGYNSPLHFGNGTRLTVT.